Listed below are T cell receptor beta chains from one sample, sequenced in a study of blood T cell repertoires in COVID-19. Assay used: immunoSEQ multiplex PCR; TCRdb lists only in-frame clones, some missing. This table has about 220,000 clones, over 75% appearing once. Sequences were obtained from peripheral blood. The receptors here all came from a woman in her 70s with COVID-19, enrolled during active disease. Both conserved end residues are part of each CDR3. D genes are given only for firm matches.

cdr3_aa: CASSIGGGELFF; v_call: TRBV19; d_call: NA; j_call: TRBJ2-2
cdr3_aa: CARSSKTGMNTEAFF; v_call: TRBV5-3; d_call: NA; j_call: TRBJ1-1
cdr3_aa: CASSPGEFYTF; v_call: TRBV18; d_call: NA; j_call: TRBJ1-2
cdr3_aa: CASSLETGAPYSPLHF; v_call: TRBV7-9; d_call: TRBD1; j_call: TRBJ1-6
cdr3_aa: CASSSTFSGANTGELFF; v_call: TRBV5-1; d_call: TRBD2; j_call: TRBJ2-2
cdr3_aa: CSVATALQSGNTIYF; v_call: TRBV29-1; d_call: NA; j_call: TRBJ1-3
cdr3_aa: CASSFSWGTGTSQETQYF; v_call: TRBV7-6; d_call: TRBD2; j_call: TRBJ2-5
cdr3_aa: CASSLTGGSLVGYTF; v_call: TRBV19; d_call: NA; j_call: TRBJ1-2
cdr3_aa: CASSTSFGLHYGYTF; v_call: TRBV19; d_call: NA; j_call: TRBJ1-2
cdr3_aa: CASSYDLAGVNGALFF; v_call: TRBV6-2/TRBV6-3; d_call: TRBD2; j_call: TRBJ2-2
cdr3_aa: CASMTGTGVYEQYF; v_call: TRBV7-2; d_call: TRBD1; j_call: TRBJ2-7
cdr3_aa: CASSRLDRKALHF; v_call: TRBV3-1/TRBV3-2; d_call: TRBD1; j_call: TRBJ1-6
cdr3_aa: CASSTSGVSEQYF; v_call: TRBV2; d_call: TRBD2; j_call: TRBJ2-7
cdr3_aa: CASSTTGDYGYTF; v_call: TRBV19; d_call: NA; j_call: TRBJ1-2
cdr3_aa: CASNLSGGNEQFF; v_call: TRBV6-5; d_call: TRBD2; j_call: TRBJ2-1
cdr3_aa: CASSLVGGAYNEQFF; v_call: TRBV11-2; d_call: NA; j_call: TRBJ2-1
cdr3_aa: CASSIQHYNEQFF; v_call: TRBV19; d_call: NA; j_call: TRBJ2-1